The 15 T cell receptor beta chains reported below all come from one sample, sequenced in a study of T-cell reconstitution after alpha-beta-depleted transplantation in children. Preparation of the TCRbeta library involved a method that used unique molecular identifiers. TCRdb analysed the PCR reads with MiXCR anew, one entry per CDR3 protein. The sample carries around 410,000 distinct CDR3 sequences, about 11% recorded once. This sample comprised PBMCs from the stem cell graft donor, obtained from the stem cell graft. The receptor set was obtained from a human donor who donated a stem cell graft to a child with acute myeloid leukemia.

This clonotype was seen a handful of times. J is TRBJ1-3 and V is TRBV20-1; 8 nucleotides line up with TRBD1. The J segment lost 3 bases and the V segment lost 3 bases, leaving 7 bases of the junction unmatched. CDR1 is DFQATT and CDR2 is SNEGSKA in the germline V gene (reference sequence). The CDR3 runs to 15 residues. DNA of the CDR3: TGCAGTGCTAGCCCGACAGGGGCGTATGGAAACACCATATATTTT. Protein sequence: CSASPTGAYGNTIYF.

This clonotype was counted a few times. The rearrangement links TRBV27 to TRBJ2-2; tentatively, D is TRBD2 (7 bases). Germline CDR1 is MNHEY and CDR2 is SMNVEV (reference sequence). The length of the CDR3 is 14 residues. The V end was cut by 2 bases, the J end by 7 bases, with 11 bases between. Here the CDR3 DNA reads TGTGCCAGCAGTTTAAGGGGGGGTAACGGGGAGCTGTTTTTT. It translates to CASSLRGGNGELFF.

The gene calls are TRBV4-1 and TRBJ1-6; 8 bases map to TRBD1. The germline gives CDR1 MGHRA, CDR2 YSYEKL. Trimming took 0 bases from V and 6 from J; bases not matched to a gene: 1. CDR3 size: 15 residues. The CDR3, as DNA: TGCGCCAGCAGCCAAGAAGACAGGGGTAATTCACCCCTCCACTTT. It encodes CASSQEDRGNSPLHF.

This chain uses TRBV7-8 with TRBJ2-1, with TRBD2 identical over 9 bases. Germline V gene sequence: CDR1 SGHVS, CDR2 FQNEAQ. This CDR3 comprises 20 residues. V lost 4 bases and J lost 0; bases outside the gene matches: 16. The CDR3 DNA sequence: TGTGCCAGCAGCTCGGGACGCGGACTAGCGACAACCAGCTCCTACAATGAGCAGTTCTTC. Translation: CASSSGRGLATTSSYNEQFF.

This rearrangement joins TRBV7-3 to TRBJ2-1; 11 positions match TRBD2. The CDR3 is 15 residues long. The germline V gene has CDR1 SGHTA and CDR2 FQGTGA. Trimming cost V 3 bases and J 10 bases; bases outside gene matches: 8. Here the CDR3 reads CASSFILAGVSEQFF. The CDR3, as DNA: TGTGCCAGCAGCTTCATACTAGCGGGAGTCAGCGAGCAGTTCTTC.

Many counts were recorded for this clonotype. The chain has TRBV7-2 and TRBJ2-3; no clear D. The germline V gene encodes CDR1 SGHTA and CDR2 FQGNSA. V shed 6 bases and J shed 2 bases, with 6 bases lying between them. The CDR3 has 12 residues. The CDR3 reads CASSQTTDTQYF. The CDR3 DNA reads TGTGCCAGCAGTCAGACCACAGATACGCAGTATTTT. Combining the CDR3 with reference TRBV7-2 and TRBJ2-3 gives the whole variable domain GAGVSQSPSNKVTEKGKDVELRCDPISGHTALYWYRQSLGQGLEFLIYFQGNSAPDKSGLPSDRFSAERTGGSVSTLTIQRTQQEDSAVYLCASSQTTDTQYFGPGTRLTVL.

V is TRBV18 and J is TRBJ2-7; D is ambiguous. V gave up 2 bases and J gave up 1 base, with 9 bases separating them. CDR3 length equals 14 residues. Germline-derived CDR1 and CDR2 are KGHSH and LQKENI. The CDR3 protein is CASSPSAGSYEQYF. The CDR3 region has the DNA TGTGCCAGCTCACCAAGTGCCGGGTCCTACGAGCAGTACTTC.

This clonotype was observed a few times. The chain is built from TRBV20-1 and TRBJ2-3; 10 nucleotides agree with TRBD2. The CDR3 is 14 residues long. Germline CDR1 and CDR2: DFQATT and SNEGSKA (reference sequence). V was pared by 3 bases and J by 4 bases, with 4 bases of the junction left unmatched. Written as DNA, the CDR3 is TGCAGTGCTAGTCCGGGACTAGCGCCAGATACGCAGTATTTT. Translated, it gives CSASPGLAPDTQYF.

There are a few counts of this clonotype. The genes are TRBV20-1 and TRBJ1-2; 8 bases are shared with TRBD1. The CDR3 runs to 13 residues. V lost 5 bases to trimming and J lost 4 bases; unmatched junction nucleotides: 6. The germline CDR1 and CDR2 sequences are DFQATT and SNEGSKA (reference sequence). The DNA of the CDR3 is TGCAGTGCTTTTCTACAGGGGGGCTATGGCTACACCTTC. Its translation is CSAFLQGGYGYTF.

This clonotype appeared many times. CDR3 region: CASSYAPGNIQYF. The CDR3 coding sequence is TGTGCCAGCAGTTACGCTCCAGGGAACATTCAGTACTTC. The rearrangement uses TRBV6-5 and TRBJ2-4; D perhaps matches TRBD1 (5 bases). The germline CDR1 and CDR2 sequences are MNHEY and SVGAGI. The V end lost 2 bases, the J end lost 7 bases, and 9 bases lay between the germline ends. The CDR3 length is 13 residues.

The chain uses TRBV25-1 and TRBJ1-2; 8 nucleotides align to TRBD1. The junction had 3 bases not matched to a gene; V was cut back by 1 base and J by 8 bases. Germline-derived CDR1 and CDR2 are MGHDK and SYGVNS. The CDR3 extends over 13 amino acids. CDR3: CASSELDREGYTF. The DNA for the CDR3 is TGTGCCAGCAGTGAATTGGACAGGGAAGGCTACACCTTC.

The chain joins TRBV2 to TRBJ1-5; 9 nucleotides align to TRBD1. The length of the CDR3 is 15 residues. Per the germline V gene, CDR1 is SNHLY and CDR2 is FYNNEI. V was pared by 6 bases and J by 6 bases, with 9 bases of the junction left unmatched. The DNA for the CDR3 is TGTGCCAGCAGCCTCTCCGGGGACAGGGTTCAGCCCCAGCATTTT. This gives the protein CASSLSGDRVQPQHF.

The sample holds many counts of this clonotype. The CDR3 DNA sequence: TGTGCCACCCTACTAGCGGGAGTGGTGGGTACGCAGTATTTT. It translates to CATLLAGVVGTQYF. The chain uses TRBV6-2 or TRBV6-3 and TRBJ2-3; 11 bases line up with TRBD2. The CDR3 extends over 14 amino acids. The V gene's germline CDR1 is MNHEY and CDR2 SVGEGT. The trim removed 10 bases at V and 8 bases at J, leaving 11 bases unmatched.

In its sample, this clonotype was seen a few times. The gene calls are TRBV5-1 and TRBJ1-1; the D is unclear. Trimming took off 3 bases at V and 0 bases at J, with 18 bases between the two ends. CDR1 is SGHRS, CDR2 YFSETQ, per germline. The CDR3 runs to 17 residues. The CDR3, as DNA: TGCGCCAGCAGCTGGACGTTCGCGGGCGAGGTGAACACTGAAGCTTTCTTT. It codes for CASSWTFAGEVNTEAFF.

This clonotype has just a few counts. The rearrangement links TRBV6-5 to TRBJ1-2; D possibly corresponds to TRBD1 (5 bases). The CDR3 is made up of 17 amino acids. CDR1 and CDR2 (germline): MNHEY, SVGAGI. The V end lost 0 bases, the J end lost 0 bases, and 14 bases lay between the germline ends. This CDR3 is CASSYSGRSNPNYGYTF. CDR3 nucleotides: TGTGCCAGCAGTTACTCGGGACGGAGTAACCCTAACTATGGCTACACCTTC.